The T cell receptor (beta chain) described here comes from a study of spatial heterogeneity in lung cancer. Study-level information: There were approximately 69 donors, all of them untreated patients with early-stage non-small cell lung cancer. Follow-up PBMC samples were sequenced when available, at a median of roughly 25 months after resection. The study observed each unique TCR and UMI combination more than ten times on average in raw reads.

Time point meaning: blood at routine non-recurrence follow-up after resection. This clonotype was counted many times. One entry per CDR3 protein results from TCRdb running MiXCR on the 5' RACE reads. Of around 44,000 distinct CDR3 sequences listed, approximately 10% are singletons. CDR1 and CDR2 from the germline V gene are MNHEY and SVGAGI. J was trimmed by 3 bases and V by 8 bases; bases with no gene match: 1. The CDR3 totals 12 residues. The source of this sequence is a female donor with early-stage non-small cell lung cancer. The genes are TRBV6-5 and TRBJ2-7; 10 bases match TRBD1. The source material was PBMCs, sampled at follow-up. The chain's CDR3 is CASGTGDYEQYF. DNA of the CDR3: TGTGCCAGCGGGACAGGGGACTACGAGCAGTACTTC.